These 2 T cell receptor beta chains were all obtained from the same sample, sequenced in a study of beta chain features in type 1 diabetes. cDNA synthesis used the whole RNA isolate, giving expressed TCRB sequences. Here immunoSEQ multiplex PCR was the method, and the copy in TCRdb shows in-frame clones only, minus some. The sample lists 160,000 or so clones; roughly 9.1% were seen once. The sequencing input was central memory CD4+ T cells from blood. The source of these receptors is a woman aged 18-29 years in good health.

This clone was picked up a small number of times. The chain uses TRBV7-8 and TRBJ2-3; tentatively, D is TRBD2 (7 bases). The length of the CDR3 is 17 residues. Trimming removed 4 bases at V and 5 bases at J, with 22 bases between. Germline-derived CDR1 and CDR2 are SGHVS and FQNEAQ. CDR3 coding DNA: TGTGCCAGCAGCTCCGTACAGGGCCGGGGGGACGAAGATACGCAGTATTTT. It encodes CASSSVQGRGDEDTQYF.

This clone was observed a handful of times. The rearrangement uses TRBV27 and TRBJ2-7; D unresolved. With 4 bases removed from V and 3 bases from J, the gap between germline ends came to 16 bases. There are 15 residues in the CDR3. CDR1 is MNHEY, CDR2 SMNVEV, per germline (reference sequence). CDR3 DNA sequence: TGTGCCAGCAGTTGGAGCCCCACGCCCTTCTACGAGCAGTACTTC. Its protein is CASSWSPTPFYEQYF.